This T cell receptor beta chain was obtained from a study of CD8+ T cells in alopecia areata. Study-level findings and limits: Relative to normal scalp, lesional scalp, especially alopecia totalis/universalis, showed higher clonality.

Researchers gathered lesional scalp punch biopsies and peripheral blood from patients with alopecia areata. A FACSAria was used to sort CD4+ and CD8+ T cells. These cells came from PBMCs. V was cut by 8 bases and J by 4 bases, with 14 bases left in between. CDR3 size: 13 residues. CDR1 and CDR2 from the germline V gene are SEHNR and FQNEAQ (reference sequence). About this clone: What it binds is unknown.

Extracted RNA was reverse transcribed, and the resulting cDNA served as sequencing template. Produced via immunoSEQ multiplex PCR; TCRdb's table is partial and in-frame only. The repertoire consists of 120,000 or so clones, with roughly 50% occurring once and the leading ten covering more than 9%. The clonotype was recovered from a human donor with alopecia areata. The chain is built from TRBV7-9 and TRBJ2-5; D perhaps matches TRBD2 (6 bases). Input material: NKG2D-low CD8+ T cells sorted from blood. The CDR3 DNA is TGTGCCAGCGGGGAAGTGGGGGGAGAGACCCAGTACTTC. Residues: CASGEVGGETQYF.